This entry lists 14 T cell receptor beta chains sequenced from one sample in a study of early T cells in non-severe SARS-CoV-2 infection. TCRdb re-called the 5' RACE reads with MiXCR, one entry per CDR3 protein. This table has 83,000 or so distinct CDR3 sequences, more than 9% appearing once. Source: whole blood, taken at baseline. All receptors come from an adult who was a healthcare worker with PCR-confirmed SARS-CoV-2 infection or an uninfected control (not recorded which).

This clonotype was seen a few times. V usage is TRBV7-6 and J usage is TRBJ1-5; 9 positions match TRBD1. Germline loops: CDR1 SGHVS, CDR2 FNYEAQ. The CDR3 sequence is 15 residues long. Trimming removed 1 base from V and 5 bases from J; junction bases left unmatched: 3. In DNA, the CDR3 is TGTGCCAGCAGCTTAGACAGGGGGCTGCATCAGCCCCAGCATTTT. Amino acid sequence: CASSLDRGLHQPQHF.

This clonotype was seen at least ten times. This sequence joins TRBV6-6 and TRBJ1-6; no clear D gene. Deletions cut 0 bases from V and 0 bases from J, with 6 bases between. The CDR3 is 16 residues long. Germline-derived CDR1 and CDR2 are MNHNY and SVGAGI (reference sequence). The CDR3 DNA is TGTGCCAGCAGTTACTCACAGAGCTCCTATAATTCACCCCTCCACTTT. Translating it yields CASSYSQSSYNSPLHF.

This clonotype was seen repeatedly, ten times or more. The chain is built from TRBV7-6 and TRBJ2-2, with TRBD2 identical over 11 bases. The CDR3 runs 18 residues. Germline-derived CDR1 and CDR2 are SGHVS and FNYEAQ. The junction had 8 bases not matched to a gene; V was cut back by 1 base and J by 4 bases. CDR3 region: CASSLDELAGESTGELFF. The CDR3 nucleotides read TGTGCCAGCAGCTTAGACGAACTAGCGGGAGAGAGCACCGGGGAGCTGTTTTTT.

This clonotype came up many times. The genes are TRBV4-1 and TRBJ1-1; 7 positions agree with TRBD1. The CDR3 covers 14 residues. The trim removed 3 bases at V and 1 base at J, leaving 2 bases unmatched. Germline loops: CDR1 MGHRA, CDR2 YSYEKL. CDR3 DNA: TGCGCCAGCAGCCAGGGACAGACGAACACTGAAGCTTTCTTT. Translating it yields CASSQGQTNTEAFF.

This rearrangement joins TRBV18 to TRBJ2-2, with 8 positions matching TRBD2. The V segment lost 1 base and the J segment 5 bases; nucleotides outside the gene matches: 6. The CDR3 runs to 16 residues. Germline V CDR1 and CDR2: KGHSH, LQKENI. CDR3 sequence reads: CASSPLRSGRTGELFF. CDR3 in DNA: TGTGCCAGCTCACCACTTCGGAGCGGGAGAACCGGGGAGCTGTTTTTT.

This clonotype was seen ten or more times. The rearrangement joins TRBV7-9 to TRBJ2-5, with D unclear. V was trimmed by 3 bases and J by 5 bases, leaving 7 bases between them. CDR3 length: 12 amino acids. Germline lookup yields CDR1 SEHNR and CDR2 FQNEAQ (reference sequence). The CDR3 region has the DNA TGTGCCAGCAGCTTTGGCACGGAGACCCAGTACTTC. This encodes CASSFGTETQYF.

The J gene is TRBJ2-7, the V gene TRBV7-8; no reliable D call. This CDR3 has 14 residues. Germline CDR1 SGHVS, CDR2 FQNEAQ. V lost 5 bases and J lost 6, with 17 bases in between. CDR3 protein: CASSPVRSLSEQYF. In DNA, the CDR3 is TGTGCCAGCAGCCCGGTCCGGAGTCTGAGCGAGCAGTACTTC.

This clonotype was recorded at least ten times. The chain employs TRBV20-1 and TRBJ2-3; 7 bases are a match to TRBD1. Germline V gene data show CDR1 as DFQATT and CDR2 as SNEGSKA (reference sequence). The ends lost 5 bases at V and 0 bases at J; junction bases unmatched: 5. CDR3 length: 14 residues. The CDR3 nucleotides are TGCAGTGCTTCCCGGGACAGTAGCACAGATACGCAGTATTTT. This codes for CSASRDSSTDTQYF.

This clonotype was found a few times. A junction end diverges from the germline sequence, so it may reflect a read error. V is TRBV14 and J is TRBJ2-7; D unresolved. The CDR3 loop spans 15 amino acids. Germline loops: CDR1 SGHDN, CDR2 FVKESK. CDR3 sequence: CASIQESNPKYEQYF. CDR3 DNA: TGTGCCAGCATCCAAGAGTCGAATCCGAAGTACGAGCAGTACTTC.

The chain couples TRBV19 to TRBJ1-4, with D maybe TRBD1 (5 bases). The CDR3 runs to 14 residues. Per germline, CDR1 LNHDA and CDR2 SQIVND (reference sequence). The V and J ends lost 8 bases and 5 bases respectively, with 15 bases between them. As DNA, the CDR3 is TGTGCCAGTGGTGGACAAACCTTAAATGAAAAACTGTTTTTT. Translation: CASGGQTLNEKLFF.

This clonotype was observed a few times. The chain links TRBV4-1 to TRBJ2-2; D is perhaps TRBD1 or TRBD2 (5 bases each). Trimming pared 1 base from V and 0 bases from J, leaving 9 bases between. The CDR3 covers 16 residues. Germline V gives CDR1 MGHRA, CDR2 YSYEKL. Written as DNA, the CDR3 is TGCGCCAGCAGCCAAGCCGGGACCACGAACACCGGGGAGCTGTTTTTT. Encoded protein: CASSQAGTTNTGELFF.

The V call is TRBV12-3 or TRBV12-4, the J call TRBJ1-5; D not resolved. The CDR3 length is 13 residues. Trimming cost V 7 bases and J 4 bases, with 11 bases left between them. As DNA, the CDR3 is TGTGCCAGCAAGACGACGGCGAATCAGCCCCAGCATTTT. It specifies CASKTTANQPQHF.

The chain links TRBV19 to TRBJ2-5; D is perhaps TRBD1 or TRBD2 (5 bases each). With 5 bases removed from V and 4 bases from J, the gap between germline ends came to 17 bases. Germline V CDR1 and CDR2: LNHDA, SQIVND (reference sequence). CDR3 length: 15 residues. CDR3 in amino acids: CASSRAQGRGETQYF. As DNA, the CDR3 is TGTGCCAGTAGTCGGGCCCAGGGACGGGGAGAGACCCAGTACTTC.

The chain employs TRBV18 and TRBJ2-7; 8 bases fit TRBD2. CDR3 length: 14 amino acids. V trimming: 3 bases; J trimming: 7 bases; junction bases outside the gene matches: 8. Germline V gives CDR1 KGHSH, CDR2 LQKENI. CDR3 bases: TGTGCCAGCTCACCCCGGGAGGGCCAGGGGGAGCAGTACTTC. Amino acid sequence: CASSPREGQGEQYF.